This T cell receptor beta chain was identified during a study of cytomegalovirus exposure and HLA in healthy donors (dated by TCRdb to 2017 to 2019). Study-wide context: An earlier analysis of 587 of the donors reported about 260 Gb of sequence data and around 120 million unique TCR beta sequences obtained from some 200 million T cells. An early release that covered fewer than 750 HLA-typed donors contained about 300 gigabases of sequencing data and around 85 million unique TCR sequences. Among the roughly 430 genotyped donors, around 81% belonged to the genetic ancestry cluster associated with self-reported Caucasian donors. The aim of the study was to test whether cataloging public T cell receptors could identify signatures of past pathogen exposure. Using immunosequencing, the study profiled T cell repertoires from 666 subjects and related those repertoires to cytomegalovirus serostatus. Besides the first cohort of roughly 640 subjects, a separate validation cohort made up of around 120 different subjects was used. High-throughput TCR immunosequencing, statistical association of individual TCRs with disease status, and machine learning were combined to predict cytomegalovirus infection status. A later analysis re-examined previously published TCR beta repertoires from more than 600 donors and added high-resolution HLA genotyping to investigate patterns of TCR occurrence. In the later analysis, no new phenotypic data were used to find candidate immune exposures; instead, reliance was placed on TCR beta sequences and their occurrence across donors. To decide whether each TCR beta V gene segment behaved as functional or pseudogenic, an earlier analysis of approximately 590 of the donors relied on high-throughput TCR beta sequencing. Donor age, sex, ethnicity and CMV serostatus were compiled together with the repertoire data. Genome-wide SNP genotypes for about 65% of the roughly 670 donors were used in a later genetic analysis, which treated that subset as a discovery cohort. Every repertoire in the discovery cohort had been generated on one and the same sequencing platform. Both class I and class II loci were covered by HLA typing, at four-digit resolution. Typing coverage varied by locus: roughly 620-640 donors for A, B, C, DRB1 and DQB1; around 560 for DQA1; 600 to 610 for DPA1; approximately 450 for DPB1. A handful of DR-DQ haplotypes were handled as single units for association and clustering because linkage in the cohort was strong. Among roughly 370 genotyped donors of the cohort, an average of 235,054 unique TCR beta nucleotide sequences were sequenced per donor, roughly a sixth of them non-productive.

In total, more than 500 healthy bone marrow donors made up the cohort. Cohort members were all nominally healthy when sampled, although unrecorded immune exposures were likely present. The donor was CMV seronegative and was included in the group of 352 seronegative cohort members. A peripheral blood sample was collected from each donor, and TCR beta sequencing was performed on peripheral blood mononuclear cells. The Qiagen DNeasy Blood Extraction Kit was used to extract genomic DNA from the blood cell samples. Overall results and qualifications from the work: When HLA alleles, especially DR and DQ, strongly co-occurred, attributing TCR associations to individual alleles was difficult. HLA typing was unavailable for some donors at each locus, so association tests used only the typed subset. Linkage disequilibrium might explain the correlated functional status among segregating V segments, but an unknown experimental factor could not be excluded. The only immune exposure information available for the cohort was CMV serostatus. A later analysis reported that several top co-occurrence clusters appeared linked to parvovirus B19, influenza, CMV and Epstein-Barr virus. This cohort had only TCR beta chains sequenced, and the lack of alpha or paired-chain data limited which features could be detected. The sequencing pipeline was judged likely to have produced a cluster of highly shared sequence variants as a technical artifact. The authors suggested that the approach could potentially be extended to other disease states and immunological phenotypes. In a later analysis, the rate of TCR association differed among HLA loci, with DRB1 alleles having the most associated TCRs and HLA-C alleles having the fewest. A later genetic analysis reported fewer N-insertions in productive TCRs among donors in an Asian-associated ancestry cluster than the roughly 670-donor mean. A further reported finding was that TCR beta sequences accurately predicted the HLA-A and HLA-B alleles for most subjects in the first cohort. Over 15 rarely observed V segments, including chromosome 9 orphons, were excluded from the earlier analysis of about 600 of the donors because counts were too low. Compared with equally common non-associated chains, HLA-associated TCR beta chains in a later analysis were more clonally expanded and had lower generation probabilities. The classifier was reported to diagnose cytomegalovirus status with high specificity and sensitivity in both the original cohort and the validation cohort. Some IMGT-functional V segments, including TRBV6-2 and TRBV6-3, could not be told apart with the 87-base-pair reads, so those segments were excluded. Roughly uniform sequencing depth across donors was assumed in presence/absence analyses, although this assumption may not hold. A few of the identified cytomegalovirus-associated TCR beta chains were confirmed in vitro to be specific for cytomegalovirus antigens. According to a later analysis, most CMV-associated TCR beta chains appeared to be HLA-restricted, and the HLA associations seemed to be driven largely by CMV exposure. V-gene and J-gene trimming of TCR beta chains was associated with a missense DCLRE1C variant in a later genetic analysis, and the association was replicated in an independent cohort. Specific HLA alleles were associated with 16,951 TCR beta sequences at a false discovery rate of 0.05 in a later analysis. In the study, 150 to 200 TCR beta chains were listed as associated with cytomegalovirus. Broadly in line with IMGT annotations, most TCR beta V segments showed up in productive rearrangements about 87% or about 30% of the time in an earlier analysis of around 600 of the donors. Most TCR sequences were observed very rarely across donors, whereas some public TCRs were present in many individuals.

The library came from the immunoSEQ multiplex PCR assay. A mixture of 60 forward primers for TCR Vbeta segments and 13 reverse primers for TCR Jbeta segments was used in the multiplex PCR. Amplification of the CDR3 region of rearranged TCR beta genes was performed with a multiplex PCR assay on genomic DNA. Amplified TCR beta libraries were sequenced as 87-base-pair reads on the Illumina HiSeq System. The authors processed their data as follows. A later analysis tallied roughly 80 million unique TCR beta chains across the 650 to 750 repertoires, and some 10 million of those chains were shared by two or more donors. A nearest-neighbor algorithm error-corrected the raw reads and collapsed the reads into unique sequences, merging closely related sequences to remove PCR and sequencing errors. To assign V, D and J gene segments, CDR3 sequences were aligned to IMGT reference sequences. For a sequence to be retained, a match of at least six nucleotides was required to both a V gene segment and a J gene segment. A rearrangement was called productive if the CDR3 had no stop codons and remained in frame with V and J, and every other rearrangement was called non-productive. Following IMGT convention, CDR3 was defined as the stretch from the second conserved V-encoded cysteine up to the conserved J-encoded phenylalanine. In an earlier analysis of 550 to 650 of the donors, sequences lacking an unambiguous match to a single V gene segment were excluded. In an earlier analysis of some 590 of the donors, V segments were called functional above 56.7% productive rearrangements and were called segregating when the between-donor standard deviation exceeded 5%. A statistical classification framework was built to diagnose cytomegalovirus status from the catalog of TCR beta chain sequences. V and J gene assignment, in a later analysis, came from comparing TCR nucleotide sequences with IMGT/GENE-DB human TR gene sequences. A later analysis assigned CDR3 sequences and most-parsimonious VDJ recombination scenarios with the TCRdist pipeline. In a later analysis, each TCR beta chain was defined by its CDR3 amino acid sequence together with its V-gene family, and reads without a unique V-gene family were excluded. To address suspected cross-contamination and a sequencing artifact, a later analysis removed approximately 590 highly shared, low-generation-probability nucleotide sequences. In a later analysis, a clonal expansion index for each public chain was calculated from normalized within-repertoire ranks of inferred template counts. In a later analysis, generation probabilities were computed using a VDJ recombination model fitted to out-of-frame rearrangements, and the results were checked against IGoR. In a later analysis, TCR-TCR, TCR-HLA and TCR-CMV co-occurrence was scored with hypergeometric tests, and a repertoire-size bias correction was applied to TCR pairs. False discovery rates were estimated in a later analysis by permuting HLA or CMV assignments 20 times. In a later analysis, co-occurring TCRs were grouped using DBSCAN, and TCRdist sequence similarity was added for clustering within HLA-allele-positive subsets. Co-occurrence clustering excluded repertoires with fewer than 30,000 or more than 120,000 public chains, plus five with anomalous nucleotide sharing. What TCRdb holds here is the immuneACCESS table cut down to in-frame rearrangements. Part of the clones is not present; checked against another copy, under half of the missing clones reflect an unresolved V gene, and the others are unexplained. Clone size and the V and J calls come from that table; the DNA yielded D and trimming. For this sample the table gives around 67,000 clones, of which 55% to 80% were detected only once. About 1.9% of the sample belongs to the ten largest clones.

At the junction V is shortened by 5 bases and J by 0 bases, with 14 bases in between. Including cysteine and phenylalanine, the CDR3 has 15 amino acids. Here the CDR3 DNA is all that survives: 45 bases in frame from base 1. CDR1 and CDR2 are drawn from the germline V gene: MDHEN, SYDVKM. As to this clone: Its antigen target is currently unknown. Base-call qualities are not available, and no considerably larger clone is one nucleotide away.

Source material: PBMCs. Recombination joined TRBV28 with TRBJ2-7; matching of 5 bases hints at TRBD1 as the D gene. This receptor was identified in a woman aged 25 to 39 in good health and CMV-seronegative. The bases are TGTGCCAGCAGTCCCCGAGGACAAAGCTCCTACGAGCAGTACTTC. It is translated as CASSPRGQSSYEQYF.